This T cell receptor (beta chain) came from a study of OX40 agonist ivuxolimab in advanced cancers. Whole-study results and caveats: Partial responders at 0.1-3.0 mg/kg showed near-lowest clonal expansion.

Repertoires were generated with immunoSEQ multiplex PCR, while TCRdb's copy carries only in-frame clones and drops some. The sample shows approximately 60,000 clones, less than 95% of them seen only once. J was trimmed by 7 bases and V by 6 bases; bases with no gene match: 9. In germline, CDR1 is SQVTM, CDR2 ANQGSEA. The CDR3 extends over 15 amino acids. Of note for this clone: Its antigen is unknown.

This receptor was identified in an adult with an advanced solid tumor such as melanoma, head and neck, liver or kidney cancer. Specimen: CD4+ or CD8+ T cells sorted from blood, collected in a trial of the OX40 agonist ivuxolimab. This chain joins TRBV29-1 and TRBJ2-1, with 13 bases that match TRBD2. Written as DNA, the CDR3 is TGCAGCGTCGCGAGAAGACTAGCGGGAGGTAATGAGCAGTTCTTC. This sequence encodes CSVARRLAGGNEQFF.